This TCR beta chain was recorded in a study of CD8+ T cells in alopecia areata. RNA extraction was followed by reverse transcription into cDNA, which acted as the sequencing template. Assay used: immunoSEQ multiplex PCR; TCRdb lists only in-frame clones, some missing. The sample shows 170,000 or so clones, 50% to 70% of them seen only once. V trimming: 4 bases; J trimming: 1 base; junction bases outside the gene matches: 3. Germline assignment: CDR1 LNHDA and CDR2 SQIVND (reference sequence). This CDR3 has 15 amino acids. The source was CD4+ T cells sorted from blood, collected at week 0. The V call is TRBV19, the J call TRBJ2-7, with 11 nucleotides matching TRBD2. The receptor's source is a human donor with alopecia areata. This chain's CDR3 is CASSTLAGGSYEQYF. In nucleotides, the CDR3 is TGTGCCAGTAGTACTCTAGCGGGGGGTTCCTACGAGCAGTACTTC.